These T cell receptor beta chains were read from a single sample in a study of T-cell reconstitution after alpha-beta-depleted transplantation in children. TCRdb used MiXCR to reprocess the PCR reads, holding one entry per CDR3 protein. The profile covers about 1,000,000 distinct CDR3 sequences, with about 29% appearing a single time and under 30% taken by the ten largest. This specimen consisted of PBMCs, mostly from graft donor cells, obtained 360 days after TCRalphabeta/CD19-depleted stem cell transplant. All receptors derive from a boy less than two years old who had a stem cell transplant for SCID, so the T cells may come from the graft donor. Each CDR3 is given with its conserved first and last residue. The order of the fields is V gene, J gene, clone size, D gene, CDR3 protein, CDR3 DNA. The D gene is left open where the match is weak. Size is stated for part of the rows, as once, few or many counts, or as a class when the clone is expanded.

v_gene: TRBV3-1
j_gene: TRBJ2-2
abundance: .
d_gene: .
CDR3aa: CASSQVGGPGTAGELFF
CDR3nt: TGTGCCAGCAGCCAAGTTGGCGGGCCGGGGACGGCCGGGGAGCTGTTTTTT

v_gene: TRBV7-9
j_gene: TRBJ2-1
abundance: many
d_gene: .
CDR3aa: CASSLGTASYNEQFF
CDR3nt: TGTGCCAGCAGCTTAGGGACGGCGTCCTACAATGAGCAGTTCTTC

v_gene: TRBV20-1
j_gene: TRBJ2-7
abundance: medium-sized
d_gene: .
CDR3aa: CSARYRDKSYEQYF
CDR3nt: TGCAGTGCTAGGTACCGGGACAAGTCCTACGAGCAGTACTTC

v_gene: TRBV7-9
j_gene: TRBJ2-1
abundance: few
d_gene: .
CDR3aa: CASSLVVVATYNEQFF
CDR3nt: TGTGCCAGCAGCTTAGTCGTGGTCGCCACTTACAATGAGCAGTTCTTC

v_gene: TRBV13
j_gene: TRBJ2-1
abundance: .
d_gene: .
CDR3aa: CASSLEGRDDNEQFF
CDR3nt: TGTGCCAGCAGCTTAGAGGGGCGTGACGACAATGAGCAGTTCTTC

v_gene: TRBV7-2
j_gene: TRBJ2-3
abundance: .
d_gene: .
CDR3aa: CASTRVSITDTQYF
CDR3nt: TGTGCCAGCACCAGGGTTTCCATCACAGATACGCAGTATTTT

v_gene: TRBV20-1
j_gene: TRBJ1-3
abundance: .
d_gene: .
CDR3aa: CSASGPFSGNTIYF
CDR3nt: TGCAGTGCTAGTGGGCCATTCTCTGGAAACACCATATATTTT

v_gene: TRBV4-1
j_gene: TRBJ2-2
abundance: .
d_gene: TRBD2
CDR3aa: CASSQQTSGVTGELFF
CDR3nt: TGCGCCAGCAGTCAGCAGACTAGCGGGGTCACCGGGGAGCTGTTTTTT

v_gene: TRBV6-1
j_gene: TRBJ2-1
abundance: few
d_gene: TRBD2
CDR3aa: CASKQRGGYNEQFF
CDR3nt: TGTGCCAGCAAACAACGGGGGGGATACAATGAGCAGTTCTTC

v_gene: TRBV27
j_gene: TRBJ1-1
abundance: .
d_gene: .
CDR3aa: CASRGRNTEAFF
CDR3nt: TGTGCCAGCAGGGGCAGGAACACTGAAGCTTTCTTT

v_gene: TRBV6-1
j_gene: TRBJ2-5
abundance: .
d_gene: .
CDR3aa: CASSEEWEETQYF
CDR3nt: TGTGCCAGCAGTGAAGAGTGGGAGGAGACCCAGTACTTC

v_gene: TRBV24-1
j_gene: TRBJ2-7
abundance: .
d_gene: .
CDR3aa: CAIMDSSSYEQYF
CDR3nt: TGTGCCATTATGGATTCTAGCTCCTACGAGCAGTACTTC

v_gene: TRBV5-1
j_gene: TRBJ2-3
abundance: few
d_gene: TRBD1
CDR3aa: CASSSGQNTDTQYF
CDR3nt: TGCGCCAGCAGCTCGGGACAGAACACAGATACGCAGTATTTT

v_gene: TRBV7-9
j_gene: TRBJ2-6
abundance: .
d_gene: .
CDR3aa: CASTRTALFSGANVLTF
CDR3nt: TGTGCCAGCACCAGGACAGCCCTGTTTTCTGGGGCCAACGTCCTGACTTTC

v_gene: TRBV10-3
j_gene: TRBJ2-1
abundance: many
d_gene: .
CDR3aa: CAIRADASSYNEQFF
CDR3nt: TGTGCCATCCGGGCGGACGCGAGCTCCTACAATGAGCAGTTCTTC

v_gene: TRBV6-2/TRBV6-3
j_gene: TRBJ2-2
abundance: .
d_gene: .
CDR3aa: CASSRAVRNTGELFF
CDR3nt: TGTGCCAGCAGTCGGGCCGTCCGAAACACCGGGGAGCTGTTTTTT

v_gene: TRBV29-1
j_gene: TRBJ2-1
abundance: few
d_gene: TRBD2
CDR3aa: CSVEPGTSGGPVNSYNEQFF
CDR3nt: TGCAGCGTTGAACCTGGAACTAGCGGGGGGCCCGTAAATTCCTACAATGAGCAGTTCTTC

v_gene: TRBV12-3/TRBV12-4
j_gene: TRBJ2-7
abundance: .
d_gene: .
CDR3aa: CASSLGSLEYEQYF
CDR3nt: TGTGCCAGCAGTTTGGGCAGCCTCGAGTACGAGCAGTACTTC

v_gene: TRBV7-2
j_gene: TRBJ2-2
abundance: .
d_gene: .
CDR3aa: CASSLRRDANTGELFF
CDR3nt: TGTGCCAGCAGCTTGCGGAGGGATGCCAACACCGGGGAGCTGTTTTTT

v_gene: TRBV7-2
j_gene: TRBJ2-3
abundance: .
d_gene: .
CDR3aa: CASSLMVRLVVPDTQYF
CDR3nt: TGTGCCAGCAGCTTAATGGTTCGGCTAGTAGTCCCAGATACGCAGTATTTT

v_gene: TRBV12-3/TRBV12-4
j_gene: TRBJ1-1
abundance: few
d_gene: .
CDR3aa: CASSFGPWGTEAFF
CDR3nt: TGTGCCAGCAGTTTCGGGCCTTGGGGCACTGAAGCTTTCTTT

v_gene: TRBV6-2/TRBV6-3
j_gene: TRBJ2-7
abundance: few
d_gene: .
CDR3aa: CASSYPPTEQYF
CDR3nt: TGTGCCAGCAGTTACCCTCCGACAGAGCAGTACTTC

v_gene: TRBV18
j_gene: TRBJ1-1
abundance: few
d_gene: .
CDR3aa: CASSLTVASRGAEAFF
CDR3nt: TGTGCCAGCTCACTTACAGTGGCCTCCCGCGGGGCTGAAGCTTTCTTT

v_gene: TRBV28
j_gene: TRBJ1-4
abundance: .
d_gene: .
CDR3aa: CASSLPEDGNEKLFF
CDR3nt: TGTGCCAGCAGTTTGCCCGAGGACGGTAATGAAAAACTGTTTTTT

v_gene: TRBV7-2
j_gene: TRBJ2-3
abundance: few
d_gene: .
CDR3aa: CASSPAPLITDTQYF
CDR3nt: TGTGCCAGCAGCCCCGCACCCCTGATAACAGATACGCAGTATTTT

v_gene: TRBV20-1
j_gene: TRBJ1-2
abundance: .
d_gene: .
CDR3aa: CSATRRRGARGYTF
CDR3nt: TGCAGTGCGACCCGGCGAAGGGGGGCGCGGGGCTACACCTTC

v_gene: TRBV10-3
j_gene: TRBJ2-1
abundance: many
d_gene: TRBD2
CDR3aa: CAISESPSSGALYNEQFF
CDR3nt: TGTGCCATCAGTGAGTCCCCGAGTAGCGGGGCCCTCTACAATGAGCAGTTCTTC

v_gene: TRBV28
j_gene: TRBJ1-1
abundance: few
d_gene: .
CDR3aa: CASRRGRIEAFF
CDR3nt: TGTGCCAGCCGCCGGGGTCGGATTGAAGCTTTCTTT

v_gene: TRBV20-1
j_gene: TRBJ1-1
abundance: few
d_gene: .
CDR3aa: CSALDQMPVWTEAFF
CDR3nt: TGCAGTGCCCTTGATCAAATGCCTGTATGGACTGAAGCTTTCTTT

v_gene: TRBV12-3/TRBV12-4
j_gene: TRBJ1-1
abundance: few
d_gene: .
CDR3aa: CASTLQKRGTNTEAFF
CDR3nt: TGTGCCAGCACCCTCCAGAAAAGGGGAACGAACACTGAAGCTTTCTTT

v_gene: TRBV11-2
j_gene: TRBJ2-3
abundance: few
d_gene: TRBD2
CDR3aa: CASSLDGLAGLLTDTQYF
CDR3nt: TGTGCCAGCAGCTTAGATGGTCTAGCGGGGCTACTCACAGATACGCAGTATTTT

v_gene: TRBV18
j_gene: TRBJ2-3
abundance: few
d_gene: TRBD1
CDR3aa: CASSPLQGSADTQYF
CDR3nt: TGTGCCAGCTCACCCTTACAGGGGTCCGCAGATACGCAGTATTTT

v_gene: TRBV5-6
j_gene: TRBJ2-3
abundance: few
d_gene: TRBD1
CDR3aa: CASRRYRGKDTQYF
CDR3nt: TGTGCCAGCAGGAGGTACAGGGGAAAAGATACGCAGTATTTT

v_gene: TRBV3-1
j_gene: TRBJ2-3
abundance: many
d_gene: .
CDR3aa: CASSHQGRTDTQYF
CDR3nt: TGTGCCAGCAGCCACCAGGGGCGCACAGATACGCAGTATTTT

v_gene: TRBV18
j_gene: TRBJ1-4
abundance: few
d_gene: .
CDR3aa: CASSPNSGSSQKLFF
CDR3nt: TGTGCCAGCTCACCGAACTCGGGCAGTTCCCAAAAACTGTTTTTT

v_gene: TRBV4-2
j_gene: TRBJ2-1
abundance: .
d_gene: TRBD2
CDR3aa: CASSQDRASGGDYNEQFF
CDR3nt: TGTGCCAGCAGCCAAGATAGGGCCAGCGGGGGGGACTACAATGAGCAGTTCTTC

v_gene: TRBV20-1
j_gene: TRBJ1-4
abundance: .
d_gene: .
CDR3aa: CSATPGQLGKLFF
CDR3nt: TGCAGTGCGACTCCGGGACAATTGGGGAAACTGTTTTTT